Listed here is a single T cell receptor (beta chain). V was pared by 5 bases and J by 2 bases, with 6 bases of the junction left unmatched. This CDR3 contains 15 residues. Germline V gene sequence: CDR1 SGHTA, CDR2 FQGTGA. This record comes from a study of blood T cell repertoires in COVID-19. Study background: Researchers got acute and convalescent COVID-19 samples from the United States, Italy and Spain. PBMCs, B-cell-depleted T cells, or T cells provided the cDNA or gDNA that made up the material.

Original analysis: How many nucleated cells were present was estimated from reference gene primer amplification. Sequencing used immunoSEQ multiplex PCR; TCRdb keeps in-frame clones, though not all of them. V, J and clone size were drawn from that table, and D and trimming were deduced from the DNA. The sample comprises 200,000 to 250,000 clones, approximately 83% of which are singletons, and less than 4% rests with the top ten. This sequence joins TRBV7-3 and TRBJ2-1; 7 bases are a match to TRBD1. Sequenced: peripheral blood. This clonotype was sampled from a woman aged 25-40 years who had recovered from COVID-19. CDR3 nucleotides: TGTGCCAGCAGCCTTGACAGGGCCGCCTACAATGAGCAGTTCTTC. Protein product: CASSLDRAAYNEQFF.